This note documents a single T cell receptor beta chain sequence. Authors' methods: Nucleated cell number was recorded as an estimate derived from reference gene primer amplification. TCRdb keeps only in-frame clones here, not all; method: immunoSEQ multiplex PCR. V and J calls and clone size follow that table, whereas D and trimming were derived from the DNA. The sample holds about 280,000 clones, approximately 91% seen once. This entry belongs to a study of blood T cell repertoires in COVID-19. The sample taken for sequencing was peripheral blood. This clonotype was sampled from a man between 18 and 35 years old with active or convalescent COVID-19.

The CDR3 DNA follows: TGTGCCAGCAGCGGACGGCAGGGGCCCCTCACTGAAGCTTTCTTT. Translated: CASSGRQGPLTEAFF. The chain combines TRBV9 with TRBJ1-1; weak D call: TRBD1 (6 bases). CDR3 length equals 15 residues. Germline V gene data show CDR1 as SGDLS and CDR2 as YYNGEE. V shed 3 bases and J shed 4 bases, with 16 bases lying between them. Based on the CDR3 plus reference TRBV9 and TRBJ1-1, the full variable domain is DSGVTQTPKHLITATGQRVTLRCSPRSGDLSVYWYQQSLDQGLQFLIQYYNGEERAKGNILERFSAQQFPDLHSELNLSSLELGDSALYFCASSGRQGPLTEAFFGQGTRLTVV.